This T cell receptor (beta chain) stems from a study of control samples from healthy donors and cancer patients. Produced via immunoSEQ multiplex PCR; TCRdb's table is partial and in-frame only. The repertoire has approximately 100,000 clones, about 88% of them found once; the top ten carry under 40%. After removal of 4 bases from V and 1 base from J, the junction contained 2 bases not matched to a gene. There are 14 residues in the CDR3. Germline V gene lookup returns CDR1 LNHDA and CDR2 SQIVND (reference sequence). The receptor was derived from a man in his 70s with lung cancer. This chain links TRBV19 with TRBJ2-3; 7 bases align to TRBD2. Material for sequencing was PBMCs. CDR3 protein: CASSNRGGTDTQYF. CDR3 in DNA: TGTGCCAGTAGTAATCGGGGGGGCACAGATACGCAGTATTTT.